These 32 T cell receptor beta chains were all obtained from the same sample, sequenced in a study of shared clonotypes between healthy human individuals (dated by TCRdb to 2018 to 2020). The library was made by the immunoSEQ multiplex PCR assay. TCRdb limited this immuneACCESS table to in-frame rearrangements with V and J called. A share of clones is missing; checked studies link under half to unresolved V genes, and the rest is unexplained. This sample holds about 660,000 clones; around 74% were observed only once. The biggest ten clones account for approximately 1.8% of the sample. The sequencing sample was made of memory CD4+ T cells sorted from blood. The cell subset or site label on this specimen signifies: CD45RA-negative fraction. These receptor sequences come from a woman in her twenties or thirties in good health.

V gene TRBV6-1 combines with J gene TRBJ2-2; D may be TRBD2 (6 bases). The CDR3 has 15 residues. Trimming cost V 1 base and J 1 base, with 7 bases left between them. CDR1 is MNHNS and CDR2 is SASEGT in the germline V gene. The DNA for the CDR3 is TGTGCCAGCAGTGAAGGACTAGTGAACACCGGGGAGCTGTTTTTT. This sequence encodes CASSEGLVNTGELFF.

The sample holds a few counts of this clone. CDR3 protein: CATSSGTAPDTQYF. Written as DNA, the CDR3 is TGTGCCACCAGCAGTGGTACAGCCCCGGATACGCAGTATTTT. The chain links TRBV15 to TRBJ2-3, with D unresolved. CDR3 size: 14 residues. Trimming removed 3 bases at V and 6 bases at J, with 13 bases between. Looked up from germline, CDR1 is LNHNV and CDR2 is YYDKDF (reference sequence).

The rearrangement uses TRBV25-1 and TRBJ2-5; 8 bases are shared with TRBD1. Germline loops: CDR1 MGHDK, CDR2 SYGVNS. Unmatched junction bases numbered 5, after V lost 6 bases and J lost 5 bases. The CDR3 loop spans 13 amino acids. The CDR3 nucleotides read TGTGCCAGCAGCCCCAGGGGGCTGGAGACCCAGTACTTC. This sequence encodes CASSPRGLETQYF.

The rearrangement joins TRBV10-3 to TRBJ2-7; 8 nucleotides agree with TRBD1. After removal of 4 bases from V and 2 bases from J, the junction contained 4 bases not matched to a gene. Germline CDR1 is ENHRY and CDR2 is SYGVKD. CDR3 length: 14 amino acids. For the CDR3, the DNA is TGTGCCATCAGTGGTCAGGGGGCCCCCTACGAGCAGTACTTC. It translates to CAISGQGAPYEQYF.

The rearrangement uses TRBV7-9 and TRBJ2-1; TRBD2 matches 14 bases. CDR1 is SEHNR, CDR2 FQNEAQ, per germline (reference sequence). The CDR3 is 18 amino acids. J lost 7 bases, V lost 5 bases, and 13 bases had no gene match. The chain's CDR3 is CASSLIPGLAGGGNEQFF. Written as DNA, the CDR3 is TGTGCCAGCAGCCTCATACCCGGACTAGCGGGAGGAGGAAATGAGCAGTTCTTC.

This chain uses TRBV5-4 with TRBJ2-7, with D perhaps TRBD1 (5 bases). Germline V gives CDR1 SGHNT, CDR2 YYREEE (reference sequence). V dropped 1 base and J dropped 0 bases, with 14 bases sitting between them. This CDR3 is 16 amino acids long. This CDR3 reads CASSLQGGAASYEQYF. For the CDR3, the DNA is TGTGCCAGCAGCTTGCAGGGTGGCGCGGCCTCCTACGAGCAGTACTTC.

The CDR3 here is CASRPRDWSYEQYF. The CDR3 region has the DNA TGCGCCAGCAGGCCCCGGGACTGGTCCTACGAGCAGTACTTC. V usage is TRBV5-1 and J usage is TRBJ2-5, with D possibly TRBD2 on 6 matching bases. The last part of the DNA fits TRBJ2-7 better; the J call may be wrong. The germline V gene encodes CDR1 SGHRS and CDR2 YFSETQ. The CDR3 is 14 amino acids.

The gene calls are TRBV2 and TRBJ2-1; maybe TRBD1 (5 bases). CDR3 length: 14 amino acids. V gave up 4 bases and J gave up 7 bases, with 14 bases separating them. Germline CDR1 is SNHLY and CDR2 is FYNNEI. CDR3 loop: CASSGPAGMNEQFF. The CDR3 nucleotides are TGTGCCAGCAGTGGGCCTGCAGGGATGAATGAGCAGTTCTTC.

The J gene is TRBJ1-1, the V gene TRBV28; D possibly corresponds to TRBD1 (5 bases). Germline values: CDR1 MDHEN, CDR2 SYDVKM. The CDR3 runs to 15 residues. The germline V and J ends were trimmed by 3 bases and 11 bases, with 22 bases remaining between them. Here the CDR3 DNA reads TGTGCCAGCAGTTTGGCGGACCGGGACTTAAGTTTTGCTTTCTTT. Its protein is CASSLADRDLSFAFF.

This clone was recorded a few times. This chain links TRBV5-5 with TRBJ2-7; D not resolved. V lost 0 bases, J lost 3 bases, and 7 bases lay in between. CDR3 length equals 13 residues. Germline V CDR1 and CDR2: SGHKS, YYEKEE (reference sequence). The CDR3, as DNA: TGTGCCAGCAGCTTGGCGAACAGCTACGAGCAGTACTTC. Protein product: CASSLANSYEQYF.

The gene calls are TRBV5-1 and TRBJ2-5, with D maybe TRBD1 (7 bases). Trimming pared 2 bases from V and 2 bases from J, leaving 13 bases between. The CDR3 spans 15 residues. Germline CDR1 SGHRS, CDR2 YFSETQ. This CDR3 reads CASSFQGGDQETQYF. CDR3 in DNA: TGCGCCAGCAGCTTTCAGGGGGGAGATCAAGAGACCCAGTACTTC.

This clone was picked up one time. V usage is TRBV25-1 and J usage is TRBJ2-1; 11 bases are shared with TRBD2. The CDR3 runs 17 residues. V was clipped by 3 bases and J by 7 bases; unmatched bases: 11. Germline V lookup: CDR1 MGHDK, CDR2 SYGVNS. CDR3 in amino acids: CASSDPTLAGEMNEQFF. As DNA, the CDR3 is TGTGCCAGCAGTGACCCAACACTAGCGGGAGAAATGAATGAGCAGTTCTTC.

The V and J genes are TRBV27 and TRBJ2-5; 9 nucleotides align to TRBD1. This CDR3 spans 15 amino acids. Germline CDR1 and CDR2: MNHEY and SMNVEV (reference sequence). The V segment lost 7 bases and the J segment 5 bases; nucleotides outside the gene matches: 11. CDR3 in DNA: TGTGCCAGCACCCGGGGACAGGGAAGGGGGGAGACCCAGTACTTC. It codes for CASTRGQGRGETQYF.

The V and J genes are TRBV11-2 and TRBJ2-4; perhaps TRBD1 as D (6 bases). From germline, CDR1 is SGHAT and CDR2 FQNNGV. V dropped 5 bases and J dropped 0 bases, with 17 bases sitting between them. The CDR3 has 17 residues. CDR3 amino acids: CASSAHRAHSAKNIQYF. The CDR3 coding sequence is TGTGCCAGCAGCGCACACAGGGCCCACTCAGCCAAAAACATTCAGTACTTC.

CDR3 nucleotides: TGTGCCAGCAGCAAACTAGCGGGGTCCTACAATGAGCAGTTCTTC. Its protein is CASSKLAGSYNEQFF. This chain connects TRBV11-2 to TRBJ2-1, with 10 bases identical to TRBD2. Germline V gives CDR1 SGHAT, CDR2 FQNNGV. This CDR3 has 15 amino acids. J lost 1 base, V lost 5 bases, and 2 bases had no gene match. Variable domain in full (rest from reference TRBV11-2 and TRBJ2-1): EAGVAQSPRYKIIEKRQSVAFWCNPISGHATLYWYQQILGQGPKLLIQFQNNGVVDDSQLPKDRFSAERLKGVDSTLKIQPAKLEDSAVYLCASSKLAGSYNEQFFGPGTRLTVL.

The V call is TRBV19, the J call TRBJ1-4; 8 bases align to TRBD1. Trimming at V came to 5 bases and at J to 1 base, leaving 6 bases not matched to a gene. Germline assignment: CDR1 LNHDA and CDR2 SQIVND (reference sequence). The CDR3 is 16 residues long. This CDR3 is CASSLRTGLTNEKLFF. The DNA for the CDR3 is TGTGCCAGTAGTCTCCGGACAGGGTTAACTAATGAAAAACTGTTTTTT.

In this sample, this clone turned up many times. The chain combines TRBV7-6 with TRBJ2-7, with D maybe TRBD2 (5 bases). The CDR3 is made up of 14 amino acids. Trimming removed 5 bases at V and 2 bases at J, with 13 bases between. The germline gives CDR1 SGHVS, CDR2 FNYEAQ. DNA of the CDR3: TGTGCCAGCAGCCCTTCGGACGGGACCTACGAGCAGTACTTC. Encoded protein: CASSPSDGTYEQYF.

J is TRBJ1-5 and V is TRBV6-5; 7 bases align to TRBD1. Losses at the gene ends were 6 bases for V and 3 bases for J; bases not matched to a gene: 8. The CDR3 spans 15 residues. The germline gives CDR1 MNHEY, CDR2 SVGAGI. In DNA form, the CDR3 reads TGTGCCAGCAGCCCGGGACAGCTATTCAATCAGCCCCAGCATTTT. Amino acids: CASSPGQLFNQPQHF.

This clone was seen repeatedly, ten times or more. The V and J genes are TRBV19 and TRBJ2-1; TRBD2 matches at 9 bases. Per the germline V gene, CDR1 is LNHDA and CDR2 is SQIVND (reference sequence). Germline trimming cut 2 bases from V and 6 bases from J; bases unmatched to any gene: 5. CDR3 length equals 15 residues. The CDR3: CASSIRASGINEQFF. The CDR3 DNA reads TGTGCCAGTAGTATACGGGCTAGCGGGATCAATGAGCAGTTCTTC. Full variable domain (rest looked up from reference TRBV19 and TRBJ2-1): DGGITQSPKYLFRKEGQNVTLSCEQNLNHDAMYWYRQDPGQGLRLIYYSQIVNDFQKGDIAEGYSVSREKKESFPLTVTSAQKNPTAFYLCASSIRASGINEQFFGPGTRLTVL.

This clone was counted a few times. J is TRBJ1-2 and V is TRBV5-1; no definite D call. This CDR3 is 13 amino acids long. V lost 0 bases to trimming and J lost 8 bases, with 11 bases between them. Germline lookup yields CDR1 SGHRS and CDR2 YFSETQ. In DNA form, the CDR3 reads TGCGCCAGCAGCTTGGGAACGGCCGCAGGCTACACCTTC. Its protein is CASSLGTAAGYTF.

The table lists this clone with a few counts. This chain connects TRBV27 to TRBJ1-2, with D unresolved. CDR3 size: 14 residues. V was clipped by 2 bases and J by 6 bases, with 13 bases between them. Germline CDR1 reads MNHEY; CDR2 reads SMNVEV (reference sequence). CDR3 protein: CASSLSENPHGYTF. CDR3 bases: TGTGCCAGCAGTTTAAGTGAGAACCCCCATGGCTACACCTTC.

The V and J genes are TRBV6-6 and TRBJ2-7; no definite D call. V was clipped by 2 bases and J by 6 bases, with 11 bases between them. Germline CDR1 is MNHNY and CDR2 is SVGAGI (reference sequence). CDR3 size: 13 residues. The CDR3 DNA is TGTGCCAGCAGTTACCCGGATGGTGGCGAGCAGTACTTC. Translating it yields CASSYPDGGEQYF.

This clone showed up just once. The genes are TRBV4-1 and TRBJ2-2; D perhaps matches TRBD2 (5 bases). The CDR3 is 17 amino acids. The V gene's germline CDR1 is MGHRA and CDR2 YSYEKL. Trimming removed 3 bases from V and 1 base from J, with 15 bases in between. The CDR3 DNA reads TGCGCCAGCAGCCAGTCCCGGGGTAACCAGAACACCGGGGAGCTGTTTTTT. This gives the protein CASSQSRGNQNTGELFF.

This chain links TRBV19 with TRBJ1-3; D unresolved. V lost 3 bases to trimming and J lost 0 bases, with 15 bases between them. CDR1 and CDR2 from the germline V gene are LNHDA and SQIVND (reference sequence). The CDR3 covers 17 residues. The CDR3 loop is CASSIVDPVSSGNTIYF. The CDR3 nucleotides are TGTGCCAGTAGTATTGTTGACCCCGTGAGCTCTGGAAACACCATATATTTT.

The chain has TRBV29-1 and TRBJ2-7, with D perhaps given as TRBD1 or TRBD2 (5 bases each). V dropped 6 bases and J dropped 6 bases, with 24 bases sitting between them. The CDR3 is 15 amino acids. Looked up from germline, CDR1 is SQVTM and CDR2 is ANQGSEA. CDR3 nucleotides: TGCAGCGTGGCAGGTCGGGACGGAGCGTCTTTCGAGCAGTACTTC. Its translation: CSVAGRDGASFEQYF.

The chain has TRBV23-1 and TRBJ1-1; 7 bases agree with TRBD1. TRBV23-1 is treated as an ORF (open reading frame) with a function not yet certain. The CDR3 contains 18 residues. J was trimmed by 6 bases and V by 2 bases; bases with no gene match: 18. The CDR3 nucleotides read TGCGCCAGCAGTCAAAGGACAGGCAAAAGTTTCAGTGGTCCTGAAGCTTTCTTT. Its protein product is CASSQRTGKSFSGPEAFF.

As DNA, the CDR3 is TGTGCCAGCAGTGAGGAGACAGGGGTTAGTCAGCCCCAGCATTTT. It is translated as CASSEETGVSQPQHF. The chain carries TRBV2 and TRBJ1-5; 8 bases fit TRBD1. The CDR3 runs 15 residues. CDR1 SNHLY and CDR2 FYNNEI come from the germline V gene. V dropped 3 bases and J dropped 6; count of bases not matched to a gene: 7.

The table lists this clone with a few counts. The genes are TRBV5-1 and TRBJ2-1; D might be TRBD1 (5 bases). V was clipped by 6 bases and J by 0 bases, with 16 bases between them. Germline V gives CDR1 SGHRS, CDR2 YFSETQ. The CDR3 sequence is 16 residues long. The CDR3 here is CASNSGIGSSYNEQFF. The CDR3 bases are TGCGCCAGCAATTCAGGGATCGGAAGCTCCTACAATGAGCAGTTCTTC.

The chain combines TRBV28 with TRBJ2-7, with 7 bases that match TRBD1. CDR3 length: 16 amino acids. Trimming at V came to 10 bases and at J to 0 bases, leaving 15 bases not matched to a gene. Germline values: CDR1 MDHEN, CDR2 SYDVKM. The chain's CDR3 is CATRPKPGQISYEQYF. The CDR3 DNA reads TGTGCCACCAGACCAAAACCGGGACAGATCTCCTACGAGCAGTACTTC.

This clone was seen at least ten times. The chain couples TRBV10-1 to TRBJ2-1, with a tentative D call TRBD2 (5 bases). The V and J ends lost 5 bases and 0 bases respectively, with 8 bases between them. Germline V CDR1 and CDR2: WNHNN, SYGVQD (reference sequence). CDR3 size: 14 residues. The CDR3 DNA sequence: TGCGCCAGCAGTAGGAGCGGCTCCTACAATGAGCAGTTCTTC. It encodes CASSRSGSYNEQFF.

The V and J genes are TRBV19 and TRBJ2-3; D possibly corresponds to TRBD2 (5 bases). The germline V and J ends were trimmed by 4 bases and 2 bases, with 16 bases remaining between them. The CDR3 has 16 residues. In germline, CDR1 is LNHDA, CDR2 SQIVND (reference sequence). CDR3 in amino acids: CASSTSSGIPTDTQYF. The CDR3 bases are TGTGCCAGTAGTACTTCCTCCGGGATCCCCACAGATACGCAGTATTTT.

V gene TRBV19 combines with J gene TRBJ1-2, with 7 positions matching TRBD1. The V gene end was trimmed by 5 bases and the J gene end by 4 bases; junction bases not matched to a gene: 10. The CDR3 has 15 residues. Germline V gene sequence: CDR1 LNHDA, CDR2 SQIVND (reference sequence). The CDR3, as DNA: TGTGCCAGTAGTCCAACGGGACAGACCTTCTATGGCTACACCTTC. Translating gives CASSPTGQTFYGYTF.